The TCR beta chain under discussion was sequenced for a study of T cells after yellow fever vaccination. Study results and caveats: When the response was secondary, it was weaker but reached its peak faster, day 5 versus 15. Among all clonotypes, a small share was observed in both CD4 and CD8 compartments.

At least ten counts were recorded for this clonotype. Its antigen remains unidentified. TCRdb called the 5' RACE reads again in MiXCR, with one record for every CDR3 protein. The table shows approximately 110,000 distinct CDR3 sequences, with more than 6% occurring only once. Germline V CDR1 and CDR2: SGHKS, YYEKEE (reference sequence). The V gene lost 0 bases and the J gene lost 5 bases, with 17 bases spanning the gap. There are 16 residues in the CDR3. The chain is built from TRBV5-5 and TRBJ1-2, with D maybe TRBD1 (5 bases). This sequence was found in a man aged 18-30 years who received the YFV17D yellow fever vaccine. Sequences were derived from CD4+ T cells sorted from PBMCs, sampled approximately 11 days after the first yellow fever vaccination. CDR3 sequence: CASSLGGRDSGYGYTF. The CDR3, as DNA: TGTGCCAGCAGCTTGGGGGGCAGGGATTCCGGATATGGCTACACCTTC.